The rows below give T cell receptor beta chains drawn from one sample of a study of neurological immune-mediated disorders. MiXCR, applied by TCRdb to the 5' RACE reads, yields one record per CDR3 protein. The sample consists of approximately 66,000 distinct CDR3 sequences, 3.4% of them appearing once. The specimen was PBMCs. The source is a man aged 35-49 years with multiple sclerosis. CDR3s include the opening cysteine and the closing phenylalanine or tryptophan. D genes are given only for firm matches. Rows give clone size only sometimes, using once, few, many, or a class for an expanded clone.

v_gene	abundance	j_gene	d_gene	CDR3aa	CDR3nt
TRBV5-1	many	TRBJ2-7	TRBD2	CASKREGSSYEQYF	TGCGCCAGCAAACGGGAGGGGAGCTCCTACGAGCAGTACTTC
TRBV20-1	many	TRBJ1-1	NA	CSARDRGRGVAEAFF	TGCAGTGCTAGAGATCGGGGCCGGGGGGTCGCTGAAGCTTTCTTT
TRBV5-1	many	TRBJ2-2	NA	CASSFRGVVTGELFF	TGCGCCAGCAGCTTCAGGGGCGTCGTCACCGGGGAGCTGTTTTTT
TRBV12-3/TRBV12-4	many	TRBJ1-6	NA	CASSSLRPGGFNSPLHF	TGTGCCAGCAGTTCCCTTCGACCCGGGGGGTTTAATTCACCCCTCCACTTT
TRBV5-1	few	TRBJ2-3	NA	CASSPIGAGDTQYF	TGCGCCAGCAGCCCCATCGGGGCTGGAGATACGCAGTATTTT
TRBV5-1	many	TRBJ2-7	TRBD1	CASSSTGAREQYF	TGCGCCAGCAGCTCAACAGGGGCGCGCGAGCAGTACTTC
TRBV3-1	many	TRBJ1-4	NA	CASSQVNGEKLFF	TGTGCCAGCAGCCAAGTTAACGGAGAAAAACTGTTTTTT
TRBV20-1	many	TRBJ2-1	NA	CSASAKYQGNEQFF	TGCAGTGCTAGCGCTAAGTACCAGGGGAATGAGCAGTTCTTC
TRBV12-3/TRBV12-4	many	TRBJ2-2	NA	CASSLGLPNTGELFF	TGTGCCAGCAGTTTAGGCCTCCCAAACACCGGGGAGCTGTTTTTT
TRBV29-1	many	TRBJ1-4	NA	CSVEFEGLGEKLFF	TGCAGCGTTGAATTCGAGGGATTAGGTGAAAAACTGTTTTTT
TRBV12-3/TRBV12-4	medium-sized	TRBJ1-1	TRBD1	CASSSPGGGVTEAFF	TGTGCCAGCAGTTCCCCAGGGGGAGGGGTCACTGAAGCTTTCTTT
TRBV30	few	TRBJ1-1	NA	CAWTPALMTGVWTEAFF	TGTGCCTGGACCCCAGCCCTGATGACAGGCGTGTGGACTGAAGCTTTCTTT
TRBV12-3/TRBV12-4	few	TRBJ2-2	TRBD2	CASSPYGLAGRKNTGELFF	TGTGCCAGCAGTCCATATGGACTAGCGGGACGGAAGAACACCGGGGAGCTGTTTTTT
TRBV29-1	many	TRBJ2-5	TRBD1	CSSSTGGLETQYF	TGCAGCTCCTCGACAGGGGGCTTAGAGACCCAGTACTTC
TRBV7-8	many	TRBJ2-3	TRBD2	CASSLSGAGGPTDTQYF	TGTGCCAGCAGCTTAAGCGGGGCGGGAGGGCCCACAGATACGCAGTATTTT
TRBV5-1	many	TRBJ1-1	NA	CASSDLGNTEAFF	TGCGCCAGCAGCGATCTTGGGAACACTGAAGCTTTCTTT
TRBV5-1	many	TRBJ2-3	TRBD2	CASSSYSGRGDTQYF	TGCGCCAGCAGCTCATACTCGGGGAGGGGTGATACGCAGTATTTT
TRBV5-1	many	TRBJ1-1	NA	CASSLGPVANTEAFF	TGCGCCAGCAGCTTGGGCCCGGTTGCGAACACTGAAGCTTTCTTT
TRBV12-3/TRBV12-4	medium-sized	TRBJ2-7	NA	CASSLRGVNYEQYF	TGTGCCAGCAGTTTAAGGGGCGTGAACTACGAGCAGTACTTC
TRBV20-1	few	TRBJ2-6	NA	CSASSPLYSGVNVLTF	TGCAGTGCTAGTAGTCCGCTATACTCTGGGGTCAACGTCCTGACTTTC
TRBV20-1	many	TRBJ2-1	NA	CSARGGVYEQFF	TGCAGTGCTAGAGGGGGCGTTTATGAGCAGTTCTTC
TRBV24-1	many	TRBJ2-6	NA	CATSDSWTATSGANVLTF	TGTGCCACCAGTGATTCCTGGACAGCGACCTCTGGGGCCAACGTCCTGACTTTC
TRBV29-1	many	TRBJ2-1	NA	CSGHNEQFF	TGCAGCGGGCACAATGAGCAGTTCTTC
TRBV6-5	many	TRBJ2-2	TRBD1	CASSLQGAGTGELFF	TGTGCCAGCAGCCTCCAGGGGGCTGGGACCGGGGAGCTGTTTTTT
TRBV12-3/TRBV12-4	many	TRBJ2-1	NA	CASSFFGLTYNEQFF	TGTGCCAGCAGTTTTTTCGGGCTGACCTACAATGAGCAGTTCTTC
TRBV28	many	TRBJ2-7	NA	CASSLNRGPDEQYF	TGTGCCAGCAGTTTAAACCGGGGCCCAGACGAGCAGTACTTC
TRBV5-1	many	TRBJ1-1	NA	CASSLIGPGNTEAFF	TGCGCCAGCAGCTTGATTGGCCCCGGCAACACTGAAGCTTTCTTT
TRBV5-5	NA	TRBJ1-5	TRBD1	CASSLGNRGGNQPQHF	TGTGCCAGCAGCTTGGGGAACAGGGGTGGCAATCAGCCCCAGCATTTT
TRBV12-3/TRBV12-4	many	TRBJ2-3	NA	CASTSMPGGSDTQYF	TGTGCCAGCACCTCGATGCCAGGCGGGTCAGATACGCAGTATTTT
TRBV7-2	many	TRBJ2-5	TRBD1	CASSLADRVWTETQYF	TGTGCCAGCAGCTTAGCCGACAGGGTTTGGACAGAGACCCAGTACTTC
TRBV7-2	few	TRBJ1-6	TRBD1	CASSLRQGFLHF	TGTGCCAGCAGCTTGCGACAGGGGTTCCTCCACTTT
TRBV5-6	many	TRBJ2-1	TRBD1	CATARTGANLYNEQFF	TGTGCCACCGCGAGGACAGGGGCCAACCTCTACAATGAGCAGTTCTTC
TRBV20-1	many	TRBJ1-2	NA	CSARGAATNYGYTF	TGCAGTGCTAGGGGTGCTGCGACTAACTATGGCTACACCTTC
TRBV24-1	NA	TRBJ2-1	NA	CVTSDYGKGTNEQFF	TGTGTCACCAGTGATTACGGAAAGGGGACGAATGAGCAGTTCTTC
TRBV4-2	many	TRBJ2-1	TRBD2	CASSQTTSGRANEQFF	TGTGCCAGCAGCCAGACGACTAGCGGGAGGGCCAATGAGCAGTTCTTC
TRBV30	few	TRBJ2-5	TRBD1	CAWRLGQVIQETQYF	TGTGCCTGGAGACTAGGACAGGTCATCCAAGAGACCCAGTACTTC
TRBV2	NA	TRBJ2-1	NA	CASTVGTPQIF	TGTGCCAGCACCGTAGGGACTCCCCAGATCTTC
TRBV5-1	many	TRBJ1-6	TRBD1	CASSSGSGTGGSPLHF	TGCGCCAGCAGCTCCGGCTCCGGGACAGGGGGTTCACCCCTCCACTTT
TRBV24-1	many	TRBJ1-5	NA	CATSGQTAGNQPQHF	TGTGCCACCAGTGGCCAGACAGCAGGCAATCAGCCCCAGCATTTT
TRBV3-1	many	TRBJ2-1	NA	CASSQDGWAGSRQFF	TGTGCCAGCAGCCAAGATGGGTGGGCGGGATCAAGGCAGTTCTTC
TRBV12-3/TRBV12-4	NA	TRBJ1-1	NA	CASSFSDRRNTEAFF	TGTGCCAGCAGTTTTTCCGACAGGAGGAACACTGAAGCTTTCTTT
TRBV11-2	many	TRBJ2-1	TRBD1	CASSLDRGLYNEQFF	TGTGCCAGCAGCTTAGACAGGGGGCTCTACAATGAGCAGTTCTTC
TRBV4-1	many	TRBJ2-1	TRBD1	CASSHLGDRGDNEQFF	TGCGCCAGCAGCCATCTTGGGGACAGGGGAGACAATGAGCAGTTCTTC
TRBV6-5	few	TRBJ1-2	NA	CASSYSEVYGYTF	TGTGCCAGCAGTTACTCCGAGGTTTATGGCTACACCTTC
TRBV25-1	many	TRBJ1-1	NA	CASRRDQGAFF	TGTGCCAGCAGGAGGGATCAAGGCGCTTTCTTT
TRBV9	many	TRBJ2-3	NA	CASSMLEDTQYF	TGTGCCAGCAGCATGCTGGAAGATACGCAGTATTTT
TRBV5-1	many	TRBJ2-1	TRBD1	CASSLTGGYNEQFF	TGCGCCAGCAGCTTGACAGGGGGCTACAATGAGCAGTTCTTC
TRBV29-1	many	TRBJ1-1	NA	CSSYAGVNTEAFF	TGCAGCAGTTATGCAGGGGTGAACACTGAAGCTTTCTTT